The T cell receptor (beta chain) described here comes from a study of post-analysis software for immune sequencing data (dated by TCRdb to the mid-2010s). Background for the entire study: Disease courses on record covered relapsing-remitting, secondary progressive and progressive-relapsing multiple sclerosis, though some patients had no subtype annotation. A subset of samples was prepared in parallel using single-end sample barcoding, then pooled and co-amplified after Illumina adapter ligation. The patient repertoires were compared against about 10 previously published healthy control repertoires obtained from donors aged about 6 to 27 years.

To demonstrate the VDJtools post-analysis software, TCR beta repertoires were profiled from the peripheral blood of 10 to 15 young patients with multiple sclerosis. The patients with multiple sclerosis were children and adolescents between roughly 6 and 15 years of age. The germline ends are 12 bases apart after V is trimmed by 3 bases and J by 0 bases. The CDR3 contains 17 residues, cysteine and phenylalanine counted. Only CDR3 DNA remains: 51 bases, in frame from the first base. Sequences MNHNY (CDR1) and SVGAGI (CDR2) are obtained from the germline V gene (reference sequence). The method was PCR. The instrument was an Illumina HiSeq 2500. To reduce PCR and sequencing biases, unique molecular identifiers were incorporated into the TCR beta cDNA libraries. Every 1 to 10 million input T cells yielded some 500,000 cDNA molecules, meaning each molecule approximated one T cell. The patient libraries were prepared and sequenced using the same protocol as the earlier healthy control dataset. Samples belonging to the same batch were prepared together, multiplexed and sequenced on a shared HiSeq lane. As for the authors' bioinformatics: MIGEC handled the raw barcoded reads, throwing out single-read molecular identifier groups before consensus assembly and CDR3 extraction. Clonotype tables were post-analysed with VDJtools, normalizing diversity by down-sampling all datasets to the smallest sample size. Repertoire overlap clustering matched CDR3 amino acid but not nucleotide sequences to correct batch-related cross-sample contamination. In-frame beta chains were kept once TCRdb had trimmed the public reads at Q25 with fastp and called clones with MiXCR. Each entry merges the rows of one CDR3 protein and shows their most common DNA and genes. These V and J calls rely on TCRdb rather than the paper's analysis. This sample has about 210,000 distinct CDR3 sequences in its table, and 25% to 30% of those were observed once. More than 3% of the sample lies in the top ten.

Remarks on this clonotype: Its recognized antigen is unknown. Base quality data are lacking; no much larger clone is found one base away.

Results and caveats for the whole study, not just this receptor: Strong co-clustering of samples prepared in the same batch was shown by direct clustering with F measure, prompting a batch-effect correction. Normalized Chao1 diversity was significantly lower in multiple sclerosis patients than controls, suggesting substantial peripheral T-cell clonal expansion. A few TRBV segments, including TRBV5-6, TRBV5-1 and TRBV20-1, were significantly more frequent in patients than controls. The control group was slightly older than the multiple sclerosis patient group.

The clonotype comes from a girl under 18 with multiple sclerosis. Material for sequencing was blood. The V and J genes are TRBV6-6 and TRBJ1-6, with no D gene named confidently. The nucleotide sequence is given as TGTGCCAGCAGTTATCGAGTCCTCGGCTCCTATAATTCACCCCTCCACTTT. Its amino acids are CASSYRVLGSYNSPLHF.